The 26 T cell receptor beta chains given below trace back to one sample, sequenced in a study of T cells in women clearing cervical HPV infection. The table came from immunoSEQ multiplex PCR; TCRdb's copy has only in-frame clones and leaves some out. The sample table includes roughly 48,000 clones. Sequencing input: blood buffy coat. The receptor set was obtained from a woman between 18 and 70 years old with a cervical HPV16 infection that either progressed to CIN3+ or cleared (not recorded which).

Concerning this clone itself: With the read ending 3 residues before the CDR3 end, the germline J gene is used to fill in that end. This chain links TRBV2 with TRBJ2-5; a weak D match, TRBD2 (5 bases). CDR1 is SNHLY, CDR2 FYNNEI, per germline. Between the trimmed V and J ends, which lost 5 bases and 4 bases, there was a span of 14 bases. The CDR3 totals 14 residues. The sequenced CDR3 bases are TGTGCCAGCAGTAAAGGACTCCGGGGAGAGACC. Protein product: CASSKGLRGET. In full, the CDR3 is CASSKGLRGETQYF.

This CDR3 reads CASRRAYYNEQFF. The part of the CDR3 DNA that was read is TGTGCCAGCAGGCGGGCCTACTACAATGAG. The genes are TRBV2 and TRBJ2-1; possible D gene TRBD2, 5 bases. The sequenced fragment ends 3 residues before the CDR3 boundary, so the rest is inferred from the germline J gene. Trimming took 6 bases from V and 3 from J, leaving 9 bases between them. Per the germline V gene, CDR1 is SNHLY and CDR2 is FYNNEI. The CDR3 is made up of 13 amino acids.

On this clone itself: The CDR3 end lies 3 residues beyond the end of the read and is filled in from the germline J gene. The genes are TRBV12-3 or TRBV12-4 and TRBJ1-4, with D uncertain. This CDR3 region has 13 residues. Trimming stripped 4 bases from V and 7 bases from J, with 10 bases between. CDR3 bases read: TGTGCCAGCAGTTCAGCGGCGGCTGAAAAA. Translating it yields CASSSAAAEK. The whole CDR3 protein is CASSSAAAEKLFF.

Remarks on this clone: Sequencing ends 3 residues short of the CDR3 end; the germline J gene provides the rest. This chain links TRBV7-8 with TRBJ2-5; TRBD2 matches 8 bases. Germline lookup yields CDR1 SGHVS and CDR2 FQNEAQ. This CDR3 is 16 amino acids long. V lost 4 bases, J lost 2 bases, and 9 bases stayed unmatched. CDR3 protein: CASSSRVAGPQETQYF. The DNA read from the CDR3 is TGTGCCAGCAGCTCGAGAGTAGCGGGACCGCAAGAGACC.

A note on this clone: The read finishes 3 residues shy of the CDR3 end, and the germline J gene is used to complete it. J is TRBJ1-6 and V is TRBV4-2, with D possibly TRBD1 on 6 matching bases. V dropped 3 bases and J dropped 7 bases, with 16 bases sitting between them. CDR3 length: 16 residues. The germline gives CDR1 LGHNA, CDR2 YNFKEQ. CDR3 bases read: TGTGCCAGCAGCCACCAATTAACAGGGAACAATTCACCC. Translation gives CASSHQLTGNNSP. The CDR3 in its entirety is CASSHQLTGNNSPLHF.

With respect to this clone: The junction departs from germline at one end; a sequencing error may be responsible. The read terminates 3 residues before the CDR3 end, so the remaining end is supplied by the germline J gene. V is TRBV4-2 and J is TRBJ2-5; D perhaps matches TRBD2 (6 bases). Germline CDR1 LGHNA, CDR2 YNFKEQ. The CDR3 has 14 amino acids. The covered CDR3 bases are TGCGCCAGCAGTCCGGGTATTCGGGGGGAGACC. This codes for CASSPGIRGET. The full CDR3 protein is CASSPGIRGETQYF.

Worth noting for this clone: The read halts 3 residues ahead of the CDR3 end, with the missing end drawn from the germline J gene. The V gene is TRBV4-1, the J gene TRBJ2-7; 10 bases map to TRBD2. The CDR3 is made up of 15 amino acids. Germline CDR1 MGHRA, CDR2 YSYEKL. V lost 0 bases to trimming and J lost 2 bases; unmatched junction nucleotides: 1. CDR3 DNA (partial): TGCGCCAGCAGCCAAGAAGGACTAGCGGCCTACGAG. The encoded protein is CASSQEGLAAYE. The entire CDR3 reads CASSQEGLAAYEQYF.

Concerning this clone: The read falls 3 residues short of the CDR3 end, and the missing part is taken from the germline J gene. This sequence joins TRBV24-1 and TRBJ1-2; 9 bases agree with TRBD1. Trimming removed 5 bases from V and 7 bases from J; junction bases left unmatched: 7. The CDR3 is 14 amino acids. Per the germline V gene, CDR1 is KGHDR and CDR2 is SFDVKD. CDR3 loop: CATSVGTGLGGYTF. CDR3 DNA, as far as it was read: TGTGCCACCAGTGTCGGGACAGGGCTGGGTGGC.

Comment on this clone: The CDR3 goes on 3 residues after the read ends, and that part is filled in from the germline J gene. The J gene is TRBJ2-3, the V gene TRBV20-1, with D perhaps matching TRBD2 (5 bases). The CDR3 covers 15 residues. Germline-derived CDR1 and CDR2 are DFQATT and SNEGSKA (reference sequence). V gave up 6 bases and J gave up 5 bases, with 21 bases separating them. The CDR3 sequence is CSATWMRTHGDTQYF. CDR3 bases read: TGCAGTGCGACCTGGATGAGGACTCACGGAGATACG.

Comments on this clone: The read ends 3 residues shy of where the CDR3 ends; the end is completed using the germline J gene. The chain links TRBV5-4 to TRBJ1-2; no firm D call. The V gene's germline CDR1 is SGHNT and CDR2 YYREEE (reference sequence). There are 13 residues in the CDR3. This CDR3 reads CASSSEKIAGYTF. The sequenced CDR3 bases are TGTGCCAGCAGCAGCGAGAAGATTGCAGGC.

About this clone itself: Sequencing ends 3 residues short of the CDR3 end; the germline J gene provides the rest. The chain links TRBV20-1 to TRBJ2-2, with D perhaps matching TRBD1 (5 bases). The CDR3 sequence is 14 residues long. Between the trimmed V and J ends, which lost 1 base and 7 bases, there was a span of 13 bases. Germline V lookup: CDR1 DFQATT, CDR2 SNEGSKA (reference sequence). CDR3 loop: CSARGQGSDGELFF. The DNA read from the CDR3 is TGCAGTGCTAGAGGCCAGGGCAGCGACGGGGAG.

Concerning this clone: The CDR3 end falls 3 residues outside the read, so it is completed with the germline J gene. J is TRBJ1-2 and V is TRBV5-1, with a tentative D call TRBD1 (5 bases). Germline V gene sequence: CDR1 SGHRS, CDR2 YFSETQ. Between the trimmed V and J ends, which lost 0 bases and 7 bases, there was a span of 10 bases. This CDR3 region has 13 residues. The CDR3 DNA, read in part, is TGCGCCAGCAGCTTGGAAGGGGTCCGTGGC. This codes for CASSLEGVRG. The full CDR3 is CASSLEGVRGYTF. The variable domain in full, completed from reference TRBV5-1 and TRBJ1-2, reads KAGVTQTPRYLIKTRGQQVTLSCSPISGHRSVSWYQQTPGQGLQFLFEYFSETQRNKGNFPGRFSGRQFSNSRSEMNVSTLELGDSALYLCASSLEGVRGYTFGSGTRLTVV.

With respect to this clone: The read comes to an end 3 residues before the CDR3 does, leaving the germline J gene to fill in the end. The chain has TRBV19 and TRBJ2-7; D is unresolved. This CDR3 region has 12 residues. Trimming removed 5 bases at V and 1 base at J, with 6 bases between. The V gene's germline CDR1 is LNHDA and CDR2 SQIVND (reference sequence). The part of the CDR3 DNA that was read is TGTGCCAGTAGTGATCGGTCCTACGAG. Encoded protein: CASSDRSYE. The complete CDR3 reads CASSDRSYEQYF.

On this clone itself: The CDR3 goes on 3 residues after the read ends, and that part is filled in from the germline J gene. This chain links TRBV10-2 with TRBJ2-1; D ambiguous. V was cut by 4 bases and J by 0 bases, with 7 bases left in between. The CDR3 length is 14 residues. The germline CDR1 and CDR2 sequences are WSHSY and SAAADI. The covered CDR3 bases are TGCGCCAGCAGTGTTACGGGCTCCTACAATGAG. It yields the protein CASSVTGSYNE. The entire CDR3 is CASSVTGSYNEQFF.

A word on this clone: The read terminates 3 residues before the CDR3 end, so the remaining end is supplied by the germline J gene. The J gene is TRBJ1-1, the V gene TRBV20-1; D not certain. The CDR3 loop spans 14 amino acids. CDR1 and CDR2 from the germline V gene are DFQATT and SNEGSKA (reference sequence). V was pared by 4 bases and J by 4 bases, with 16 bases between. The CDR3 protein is CSATDFKRVTEAFF. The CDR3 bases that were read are TGCAGTGCTACAGACTTCAAACGGGTCACTGAA.

The CDR3 protein is CASSLGIDYNYEQYF. The part of the CDR3 DNA that was read is TGCGCCAGCAGCTTGGGAATCGACTACAACTACGAG. The chain links TRBV5-1 to TRBJ2-7; a weak D match, TRBD2 (5 bases). With the read ending 3 residues before the CDR3 end, the germline J gene is used to fill in that end. Trimming removed 0 bases at V and 3 bases at J, with 13 bases between. This CDR3 contains 15 residues. From germline, CDR1 is SGHRS and CDR2 YFSETQ.

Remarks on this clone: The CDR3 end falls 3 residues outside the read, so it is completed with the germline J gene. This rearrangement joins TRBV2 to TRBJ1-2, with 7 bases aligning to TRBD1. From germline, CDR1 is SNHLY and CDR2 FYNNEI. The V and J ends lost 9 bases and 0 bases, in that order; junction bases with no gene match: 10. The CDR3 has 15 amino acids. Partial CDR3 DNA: TGTGCCAGTGTCTACAGGGGCAAAGCTAACTATGGC. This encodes CASVYRGKANYG. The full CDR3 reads CASVYRGKANYGYTF.

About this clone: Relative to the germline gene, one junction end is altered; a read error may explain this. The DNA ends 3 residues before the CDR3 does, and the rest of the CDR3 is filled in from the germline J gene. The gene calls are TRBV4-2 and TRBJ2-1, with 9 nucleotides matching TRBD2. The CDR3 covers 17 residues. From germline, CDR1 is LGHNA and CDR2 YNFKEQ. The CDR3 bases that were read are TGCGCCAGCAGCCGCTCACGACTAGCGGCCGCCTACAATGAG. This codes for CASSRSRLAAAYNE. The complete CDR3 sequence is CASSRSRLAAAYNEQFF.

Here the CDR3 reads CSVQARLAGNTEAFF. CDR3 DNA (partial): TGCAGCGTGCAAGCTCGGTTGGCGGGGAACACTGAA. V and J are TRBV29-1 and TRBJ1-1; no clear D. The read ends 3 residues early relative to the CDR3; the germline J gene fills the gap. The germline CDR1 and CDR2 sequences are SQVTM and ANQGSEA. The V gene lost 6 bases and the J gene lost 1 base, with 18 bases spanning the gap. The CDR3 has 15 residues.

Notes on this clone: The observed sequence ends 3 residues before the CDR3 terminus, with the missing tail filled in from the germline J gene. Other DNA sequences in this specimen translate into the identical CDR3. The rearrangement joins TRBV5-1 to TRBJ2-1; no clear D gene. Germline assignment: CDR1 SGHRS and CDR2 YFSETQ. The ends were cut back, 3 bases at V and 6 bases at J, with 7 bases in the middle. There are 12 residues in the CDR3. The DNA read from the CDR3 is TGCGCCAGCAGCTCCCTACTCAATGAG. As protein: CASSSLLNE. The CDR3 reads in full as CASSSLLNEQFF. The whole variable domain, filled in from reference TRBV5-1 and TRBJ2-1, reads KAGVTQTPRYLIKTRGQQVTLSCSPISGHRSVSWYQQTPGQGLQFLFEYFSETQRNKGNFPGRFSGRQFSNSRSEMNVSTLELGDSALYLCASSSLLNEQFFGPGTRLTVL.

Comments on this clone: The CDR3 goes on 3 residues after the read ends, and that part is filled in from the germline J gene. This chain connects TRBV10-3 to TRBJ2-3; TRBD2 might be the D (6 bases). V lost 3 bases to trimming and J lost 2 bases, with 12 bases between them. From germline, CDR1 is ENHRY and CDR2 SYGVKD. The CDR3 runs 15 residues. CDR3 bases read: TGTGCCATCAGTGATGGTGCGGGGCCCACAGATACG. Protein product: CAISDGAGPTDT. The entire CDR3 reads CAISDGAGPTDTQYF.

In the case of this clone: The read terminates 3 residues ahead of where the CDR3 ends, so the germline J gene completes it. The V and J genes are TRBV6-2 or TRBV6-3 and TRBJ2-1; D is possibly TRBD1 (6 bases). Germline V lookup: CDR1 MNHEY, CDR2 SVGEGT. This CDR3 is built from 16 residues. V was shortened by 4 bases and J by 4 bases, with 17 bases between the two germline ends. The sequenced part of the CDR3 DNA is TGTGCCAGCAGTTTCTCGACAGGTCGGAGATACAATGAG. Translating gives CASSFSTGRRYNE. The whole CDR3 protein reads CASSFSTGRRYNEQFF.

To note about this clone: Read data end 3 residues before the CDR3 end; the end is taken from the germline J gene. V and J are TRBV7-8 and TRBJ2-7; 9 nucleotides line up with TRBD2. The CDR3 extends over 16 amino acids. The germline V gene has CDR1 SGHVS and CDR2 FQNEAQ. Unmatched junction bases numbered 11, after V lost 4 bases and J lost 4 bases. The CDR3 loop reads CASSSRVAGDDYEQYF. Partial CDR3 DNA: TGTGCCAGCAGCTCCCGGGTAGCGGGGGATGATTACGAG.

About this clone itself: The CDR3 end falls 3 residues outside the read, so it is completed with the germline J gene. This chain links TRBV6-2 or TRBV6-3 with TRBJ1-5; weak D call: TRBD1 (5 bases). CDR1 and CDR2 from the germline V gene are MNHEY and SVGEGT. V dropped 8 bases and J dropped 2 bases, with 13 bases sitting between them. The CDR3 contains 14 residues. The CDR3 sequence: CASGGGYGNQPQHF. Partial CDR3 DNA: TGTGCCAGCGGCGGGGGTTACGGCAATCAGCCC.

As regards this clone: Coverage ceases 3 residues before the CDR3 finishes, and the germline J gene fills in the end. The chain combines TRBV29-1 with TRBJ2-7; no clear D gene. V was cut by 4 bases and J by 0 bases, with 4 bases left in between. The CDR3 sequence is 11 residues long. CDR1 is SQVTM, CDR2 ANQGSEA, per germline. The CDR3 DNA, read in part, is TGCAGCGTTGCTTACTCCTACGAG. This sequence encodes CSVAYSYE. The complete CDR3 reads CSVAYSYEQYF.

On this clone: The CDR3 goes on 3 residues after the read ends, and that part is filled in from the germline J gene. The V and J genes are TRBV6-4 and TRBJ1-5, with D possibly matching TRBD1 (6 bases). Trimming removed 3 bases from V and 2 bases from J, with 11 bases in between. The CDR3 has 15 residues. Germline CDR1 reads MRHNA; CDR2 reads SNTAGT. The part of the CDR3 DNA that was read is TGTGCCAGCAGTGAACAGGGCGTCGGCAATCAGCCC. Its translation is CASSEQGVGNQP. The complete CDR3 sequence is CASSEQGVGNQPQHF.